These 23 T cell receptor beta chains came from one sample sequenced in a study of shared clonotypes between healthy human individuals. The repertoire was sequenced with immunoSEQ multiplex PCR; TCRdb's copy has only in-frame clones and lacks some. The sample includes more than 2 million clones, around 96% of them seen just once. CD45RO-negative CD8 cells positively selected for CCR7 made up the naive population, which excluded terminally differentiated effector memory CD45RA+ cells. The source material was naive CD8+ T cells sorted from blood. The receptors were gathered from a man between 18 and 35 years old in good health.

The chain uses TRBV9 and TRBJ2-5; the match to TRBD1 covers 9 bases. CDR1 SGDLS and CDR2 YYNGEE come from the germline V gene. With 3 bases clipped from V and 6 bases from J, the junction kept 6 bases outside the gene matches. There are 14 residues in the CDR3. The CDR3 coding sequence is TGTGCCAGCAGCGCCTCCGGGACAGGGCAGACCCAGTACTTC. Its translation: CASSASGTGQTQYF.

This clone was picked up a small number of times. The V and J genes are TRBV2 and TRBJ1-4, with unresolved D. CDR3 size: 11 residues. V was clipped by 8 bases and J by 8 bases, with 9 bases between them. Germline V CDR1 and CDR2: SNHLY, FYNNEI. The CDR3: CASVLREKLFF. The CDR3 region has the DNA TGTGCCAGCGTCCTGAGAGAAAAACTGTTTTTT.

The CDR3, as DNA: TGTGCCAGCAGTTACAGGGTCGGGGGCACTGAAGCTTTCTTT. It translates to CASSYRVGGTEAFF. The rearrangement links TRBV28 to TRBJ1-1, with TRBD1 as a possible D gene (6 bases). Germline CDR1 MDHEN, CDR2 SYDVKM. This CDR3 has 14 amino acids. V shed 4 bases and J shed 4 bases, with 13 bases lying between them. The whole variable domain, filled in from reference TRBV28 and TRBJ1-1, reads DVKVTQSSRYLVKRTGEKVFLECVQDMDHENMFWYRQDPGLGLRLIYFSYDVKMKEKGDIPEGYSVSREKKERFSLILESASTNQTSMYLCASSYRVGGTEAFFGQGTRLTVV.

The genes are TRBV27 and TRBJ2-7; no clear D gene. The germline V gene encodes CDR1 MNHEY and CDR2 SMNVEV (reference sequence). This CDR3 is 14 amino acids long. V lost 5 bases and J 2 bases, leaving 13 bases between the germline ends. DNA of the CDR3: TGTGCCAGCAGTCGCGCGATGCTACCCTACGAGCAGTACTTC. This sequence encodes CASSRAMLPYEQYF.

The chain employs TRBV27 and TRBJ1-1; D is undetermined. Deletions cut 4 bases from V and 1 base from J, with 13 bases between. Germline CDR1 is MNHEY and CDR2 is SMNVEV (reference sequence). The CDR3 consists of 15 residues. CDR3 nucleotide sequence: TGTGCCAGCAGTTCCCCCGCAGGAAAGAACACTGAAGCTTTCTTT. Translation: CASSSPAGKNTEAFF.

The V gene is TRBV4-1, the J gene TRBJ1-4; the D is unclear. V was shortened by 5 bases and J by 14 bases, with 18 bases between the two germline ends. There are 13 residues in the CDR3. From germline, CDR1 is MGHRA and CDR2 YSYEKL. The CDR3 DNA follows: TGCGCCAGCAGCTCAGCAGTGAACATGAGTCTGTTTTTT. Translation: CASSSAVNMSLFF.

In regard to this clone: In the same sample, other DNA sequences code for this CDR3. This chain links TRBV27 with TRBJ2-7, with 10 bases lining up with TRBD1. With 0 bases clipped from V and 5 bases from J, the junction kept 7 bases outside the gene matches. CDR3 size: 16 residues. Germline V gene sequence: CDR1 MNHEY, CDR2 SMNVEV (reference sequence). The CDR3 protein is CASSLSPGTGVDEQYF. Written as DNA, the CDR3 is TGTGCCAGCAGTTTATCTCCCGGGACAGGGGTTGACGAGCAGTACTTC.

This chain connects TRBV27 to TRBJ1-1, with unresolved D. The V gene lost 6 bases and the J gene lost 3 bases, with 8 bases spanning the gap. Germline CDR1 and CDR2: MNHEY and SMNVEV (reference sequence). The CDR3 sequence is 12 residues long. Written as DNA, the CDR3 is TGTGCCAGCAGATTCGGAGACACTGAAGCTTTCTTT. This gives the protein CASRFGDTEAFF.

The CDR3 protein is CASSSPQGLTDTQYF. For the CDR3, the DNA is TGTGCCAGCAGCAGCCCCCAGGGCTTGACAGATACGCAGTATTTT. J is TRBJ2-3 and V is TRBV7-9, with a tentative D call TRBD1 (5 bases). The CDR3 loop spans 15 amino acids. V was pared by 5 bases and J by 3 bases, with 15 bases between. Per germline, CDR1 SEHNR and CDR2 FQNEAQ (reference sequence).

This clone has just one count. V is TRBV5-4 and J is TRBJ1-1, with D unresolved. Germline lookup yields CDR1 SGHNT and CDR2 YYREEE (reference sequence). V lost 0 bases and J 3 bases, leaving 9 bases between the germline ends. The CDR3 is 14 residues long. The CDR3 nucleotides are TGTGCCAGCAGCTTGGCCGCGGCCCACACTGAAGCTTTCTTT. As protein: CASSLAAAHTEAFF.

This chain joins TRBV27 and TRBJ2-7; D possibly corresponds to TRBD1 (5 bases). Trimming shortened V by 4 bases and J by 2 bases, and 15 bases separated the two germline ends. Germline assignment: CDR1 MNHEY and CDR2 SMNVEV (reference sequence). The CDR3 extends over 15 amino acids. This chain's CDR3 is CASSSTETYPYEQYF. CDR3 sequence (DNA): TGTGCCAGCAGTTCGACAGAAACCTACCCCTACGAGCAGTACTTC.

CDR3 sequence (DNA): TGTGCCAGCAGCGTAGACCCAACTAGCAAACTATACGAGCAGTACTTC. As protein: CASSVDPTSKLYEQYF. The chain has TRBV9 and TRBJ2-7; maybe TRBD2 (6 bases). Deletions cut 0 bases from V and 4 bases from J, with 17 bases between. The germline CDR1 and CDR2 sequences are SGDLS and YYNGEE. This CDR3 is 16 amino acids long. Full variable domain (remainder filled in from reference TRBV9 and TRBJ2-7): DSGVTQTPKHLITATGQRVTLRCSPRSGDLSVYWYQQSLDQGLQFLIQYYNGEERAKGNILERFSAQQFPDLHSELNLSSLELGDSALYFCASSVDPTSKLYEQYFGPGTRLTVT.

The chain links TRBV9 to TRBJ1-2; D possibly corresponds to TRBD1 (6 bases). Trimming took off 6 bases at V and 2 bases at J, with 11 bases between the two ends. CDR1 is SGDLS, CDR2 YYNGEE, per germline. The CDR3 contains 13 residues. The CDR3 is CASMGTRNYGYTF. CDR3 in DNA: TGTGCCAGCATGGGGACAAGGAACTATGGCTACACCTTC.

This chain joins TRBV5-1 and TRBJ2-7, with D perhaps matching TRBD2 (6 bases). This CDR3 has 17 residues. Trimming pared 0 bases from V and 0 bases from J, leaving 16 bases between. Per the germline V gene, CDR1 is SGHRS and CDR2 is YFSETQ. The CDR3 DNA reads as TGCGCCAGCAGCTTGGTGGGCGGGGATCGAAGCTCCTACGAGCAGTACTTC. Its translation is CASSLVGGDRSSYEQYF.

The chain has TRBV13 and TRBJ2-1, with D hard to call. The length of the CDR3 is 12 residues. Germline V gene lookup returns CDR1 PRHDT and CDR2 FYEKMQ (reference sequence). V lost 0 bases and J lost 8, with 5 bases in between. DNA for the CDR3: TGTGCCAGCAGCTTAGGGATACATGAGCAGTTCTTC. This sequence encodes CASSLGIHEQFF.

The CDR3 DNA is TGTGCCAGCAGTTACTCGAGGTACAGAGTCTATGGCTACACCTTC. It is translated as CASSYSRYRVYGYTF. V is TRBV6-5 and J is TRBJ1-2; D is undetermined. This CDR3 comprises 15 residues. V lost 0 bases, J lost 4 bases, and 12 bases lay in between. CDR1 and CDR2 (germline): MNHEY, SVGAGI.

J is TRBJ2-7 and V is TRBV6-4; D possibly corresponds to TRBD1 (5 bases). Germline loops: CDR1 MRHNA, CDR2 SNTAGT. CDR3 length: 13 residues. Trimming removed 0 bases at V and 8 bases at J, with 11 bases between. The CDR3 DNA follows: TGTGCCAGCAGTGACTCGATAGCAGGGAAGCAGTACTTC. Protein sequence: CASSDSIAGKQYF.

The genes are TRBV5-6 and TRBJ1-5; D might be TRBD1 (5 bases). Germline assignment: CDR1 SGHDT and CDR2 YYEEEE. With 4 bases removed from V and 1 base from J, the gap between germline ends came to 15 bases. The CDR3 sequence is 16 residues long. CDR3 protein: CASSPAGGSSNQPQHF. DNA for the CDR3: TGTGCCAGCAGCCCGGCGGGGGGTTCAAGCAATCAGCCCCAGCATTTT. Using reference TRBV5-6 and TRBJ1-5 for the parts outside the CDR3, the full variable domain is DAGVTQSPTHLIKTRGQQVTLRCSPKSGHDTVSWYQQALGQGPQFIFQYYEEEERQRGNFPDRFSGHQFPNYSSELNVNALLLGDSALYLCASSPAGGSSNQPQHFGDGTRLSIL.

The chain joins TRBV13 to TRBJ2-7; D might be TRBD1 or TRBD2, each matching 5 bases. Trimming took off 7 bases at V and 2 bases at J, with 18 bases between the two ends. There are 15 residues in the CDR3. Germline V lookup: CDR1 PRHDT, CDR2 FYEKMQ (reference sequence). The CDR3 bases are TGTGCCAGCATCCGTGGCCCAGGGACCCCCTACGAGCAGTACTTC. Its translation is CASIRGPGTPYEQYF.

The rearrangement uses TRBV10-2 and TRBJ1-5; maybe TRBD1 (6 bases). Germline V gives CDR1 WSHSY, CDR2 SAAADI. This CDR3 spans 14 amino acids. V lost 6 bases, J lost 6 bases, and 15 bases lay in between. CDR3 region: CASSNRELGQPQHF. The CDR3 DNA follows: TGCGCCAGCAGCAACAGGGAATTAGGTCAGCCCCAGCATTTT.

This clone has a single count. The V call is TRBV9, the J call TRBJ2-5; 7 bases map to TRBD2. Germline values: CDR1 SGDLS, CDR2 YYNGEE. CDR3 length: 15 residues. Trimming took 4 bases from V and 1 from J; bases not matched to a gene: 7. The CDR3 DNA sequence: TGTGCCAGCAGCACCCCTTCGGGAGGCCAAGAGACCCAGTACTTC. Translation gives CASSTPSGGQETQYF.

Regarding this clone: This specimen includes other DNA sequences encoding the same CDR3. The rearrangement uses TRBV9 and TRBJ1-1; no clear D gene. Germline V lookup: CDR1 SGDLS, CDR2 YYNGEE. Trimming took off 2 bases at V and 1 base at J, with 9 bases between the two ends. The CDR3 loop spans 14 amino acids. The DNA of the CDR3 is TGTGCCAGCAGCGTCGACGGTAGGAACACTGAAGCTTTCTTT. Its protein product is CASSVDGRNTEAFF.

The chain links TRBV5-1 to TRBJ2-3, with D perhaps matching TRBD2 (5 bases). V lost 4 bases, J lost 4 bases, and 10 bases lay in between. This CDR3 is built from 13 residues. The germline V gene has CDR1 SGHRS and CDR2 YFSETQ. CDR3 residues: CASSQDFSDTQYF. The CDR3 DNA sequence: TGCGCCAGCAGCCAGGACTTTTCAGATACGCAGTATTTT.